This TCR beta chain was captured in a study of breast tumors, draining lymph nodes, adjacent tissues. Study-wide points: Luminal-like breast cancer showed significantly higher tumor–nontumor repertoire similarity than basal-like. Data fit most tumor T cells coming from lymph node, expanding in tumor.

A remark on this clonotype: As yet, its antigen is unknown.

TCRdb re-called the multiplex PCR reads through MiXCR, storing one row per CDR3 protein. The table shows around 130,000 distinct CDR3 sequences, with 20% occurring only once. Breast cancer patients provided tissue from their axillary draining lymph nodes. Germline V lookup: CDR1 SGHAT, CDR2 FQNNGV. This CDR3 spans 17 amino acids. V was clipped by 0 bases and J by 0 bases, with 9 bases between them. The chain recombines TRBV11-2 with TRBJ2-6, with D perhaps matching TRBD1 (5 bases). Sequencing was carried out using axillary lymph node tissue. The source of this sequence is a female donor with breast cancer. Some clones in this sample may be carry-over from other donors' samples. The DNA for the CDR3 is TGTGCCAGCAGCTTAGAAGGACATGACTCTGGGGCCAACGTCCTGACTTTC. Translating gives CASSLEGHDSGANVLTF.